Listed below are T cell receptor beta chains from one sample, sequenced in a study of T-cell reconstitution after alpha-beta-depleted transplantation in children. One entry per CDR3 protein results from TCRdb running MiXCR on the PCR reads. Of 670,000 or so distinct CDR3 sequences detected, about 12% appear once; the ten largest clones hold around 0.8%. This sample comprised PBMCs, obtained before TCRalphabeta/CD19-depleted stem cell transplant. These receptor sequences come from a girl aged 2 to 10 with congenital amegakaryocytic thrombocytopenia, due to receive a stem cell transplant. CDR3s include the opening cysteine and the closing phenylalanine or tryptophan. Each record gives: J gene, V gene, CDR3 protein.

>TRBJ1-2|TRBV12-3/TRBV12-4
CASSFAYGYTF
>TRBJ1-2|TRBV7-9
CASSVQGYDGYTF
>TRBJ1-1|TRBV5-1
CASALRSPGPLSSTEAFF
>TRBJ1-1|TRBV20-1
CSAARRTGPTEAFF
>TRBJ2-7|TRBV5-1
CASSLGDSGSRYEQYF
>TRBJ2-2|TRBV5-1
CASSYSGTMNTGELFF
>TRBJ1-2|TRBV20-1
CSAGIQGGYGYTF
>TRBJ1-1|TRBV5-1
CASSLAVKSGGTEAFF
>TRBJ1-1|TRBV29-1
CSDGPGGAEAFF
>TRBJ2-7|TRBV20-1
CSASSRRRTHLIGEQYF
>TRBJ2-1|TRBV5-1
CASSLLGTSTNEQFF
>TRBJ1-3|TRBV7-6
CASSLSRGVTSGNTIYF
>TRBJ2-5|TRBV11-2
CASSSNGETQYF
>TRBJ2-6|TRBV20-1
CSARDYRGAGANVLTF
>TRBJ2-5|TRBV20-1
CSASQGSRETQYF
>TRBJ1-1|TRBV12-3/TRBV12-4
CASSFFPELNTEAFF
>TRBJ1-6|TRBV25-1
CASSEHRGPDLHF
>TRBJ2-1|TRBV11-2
CASSPGLRINEQFF
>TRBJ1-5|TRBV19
CASNAARQRNRGNQPQHF
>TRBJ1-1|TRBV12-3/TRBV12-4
CASSSHSFNTEAFF
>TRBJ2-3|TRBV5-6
CASSFQTGGEALPTDTQYF
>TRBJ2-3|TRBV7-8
CASSFLDSARDNTQYF
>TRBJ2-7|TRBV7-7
CASSRDSSGRSEQYF
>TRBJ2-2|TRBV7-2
CASSLTGEAGELFF
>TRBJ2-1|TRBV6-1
CASSTGLAGGLGNEQFF
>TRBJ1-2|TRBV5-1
CASSLVAGEHYGYTF
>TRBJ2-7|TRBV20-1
CSATSGNYEQYF
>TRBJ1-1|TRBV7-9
CASRDRDSEAFF
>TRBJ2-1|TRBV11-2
CASSWAGMTSGTYNEQFF